This TCR beta chain was profiled in a study of blood T cells in healthy people across ages. Study context: About one barcoded beta molecule was captured per two T cells (by template switching).

It was with a sample-barcoded 5' primer and a J-beta primer mix that a second PCR of about 6 to 12 cycles was run. TCRdb independently ran MiXCR on the 5' RACE reads; one entry per CDR3 protein. The profile shows over 700,000 distinct CDR3 sequences, about 55% of them singletons. Investigators took 9.5 to 10 milliliters of peripheral blood from every donor. Samples each yielded at least 5 micrograms of total RNA. This clonotype was detected a few times. V gave up 0 bases and J gave up 14 bases, with 19 bases separating them. This CDR3 is 14 amino acids long. Germline CDR1 reads SGDLS; CDR2 reads YYNGEE.

The rearrangement uses TRBV9 and TRBJ2-3, with D possibly TRBD2 on 5 matching bases. Sequencing input: blood. This receptor was taken from a man older than 75 in good health. For the CDR3, the DNA is TGTGCCAGCAGCGTAGTACTAGATGCCAGATACGCGTATTTT. It codes for CASSVVLDARYAYF.